Listed below are T cell receptor beta chains from one sample, sequenced in a study of blood T cell repertoires in COVID-19. Method: immunoSEQ multiplex PCR; TCRdb's copy keeps in-frame clones and lacks some. This sample carries about 300,000 clones, roughly 90% of them seen once, and the ten largest clones take roughly 6.7%. The source material was peripheral blood. The receptors stem from a young man who had recovered from COVID-19. Both conserved end residues are part of each CDR3. D genes are given only for firm matches. Not every row has a clone size; where given, it reads once, few, many or a size class.

>TRBV19|NA|TRBJ1-1|NA
TGTGCCAGTAGTTCGTACAGGGTACACACTGAAGCTTTCTTT
CASSSYRVHTEAFF
>TRBV6-1|NA|TRBJ1-2|NA
TGTGCCAGCAGTGAAGCCGGACTGTCAGGGGTCGACTATGGCTACACCTTC
CASSEAGLSGVDYGYTF
>TRBV6-2/TRBV6-3|NA|TRBJ2-7|NA
TGTGCCAGCAGTTTTACAGGGTACGAGCAGTACTTC
CASSFTGYEQYF
>TRBV7-9|TRBD2|TRBJ2-7|NA
TGTGCCAGCAGCACCGGGACGGGAGGCTACGAGCAGTACTTC
CASSTGTGGYEQYF
>TRBV29-1|NA|TRBJ1-1|NA
TGCAGCGCCGTCGAGGTGGTTAGGAACACTGAAGCTTTCTTT
CSAVEVVRNTEAFF
>TRBV5-4|TRBD1|TRBJ2-2|NA
TGTGCCAGCACTCCAGGGACAGGGATCACCGGGGAGCTGTTTTTT
CASTPGTGITGELFF
>TRBV4-1|NA|TRBJ2-5|NA
TGCGCCAGCAGCCCCCCCGGCAGGGCCAGAGAGACCCAGTACTTC
CASSPPGRARETQYF
>TRBV2|NA|TRBJ2-3|NA
TGTGCCAACAGGAAGGACTACACAGATACGCAGTATTTT
CANRKDYTDTQYF
>TRBV3-1/TRBV3-2|NA|TRBJ2-7|NA
TGTGCCAGCAGCCAAGCGGGGGTGACCTACGAGCAGTACTTC
CASSQAGVTYEQYF
>TRBV30|NA|TRBJ2-5|NA
TGTGCCTGGAGTGGGGGGGTTGTCCAAGAGACCCAGTACTTC
CAWSGGVVQETQYF
>TRBV4-3|NA|TRBJ2-3|NA
TGCGCCAGCAGCCAGTCCCCAACTAGCACAGATACGCAGTATTTT
CASSQSPTSTDTQYF
>TRBV2|NA|TRBJ1-2|once
TGTGCCAGCAGTGAACTGGGACTGTACACCTTC
CASSELGLYTF
>TRBV27|TRBD1|TRBJ2-5|NA
TGTGCCAGCAGCCGTTGGGACAGCTACCAAGAGACCCAGTACTTC
CASSRWDSYQETQYF
>TRBV6-5|NA|TRBJ1-3|once
TGTGCCAGCAGTTACCTACCCCTCTCTGGAAACACCATATATTTT
CASSYLPLSGNTIYF
>TRBV7-2|NA|TRBJ1-1|NA
TGTGCCAGCAGCTTAGTCGCGGGGGCGGGGGCTGAAGCTTTCTTT
CASSLVAGAGAEAFF
>TRBV7-9|TRBD1|TRBJ2-1|NA
TGTGCCAGCAGCTTGGGACAGATCAATGAGCAGTTCTTC
CASSLGQINEQFF
>TRBV19|TRBD1|TRBJ2-1|few
TGTGCCAGTAGTATTACCGGGACAGGCTACAATGAGCAGTTCTTC
CASSITGTGYNEQFF
>TRBV25-1|TRBD1|TRBJ1-2|NA
TGTGCCAGCAGTTCCCCGACAGGGCCTAACTATGGCTACACCTTC
CASSSPTGPNYGYTF
>TRBV5-1|TRBD2|TRBJ2-3|few
TGCGCCAGCAGCTTATTAGCGGGGGGTTCAGATACGCAGTATTTT
CASSLLAGGSDTQYF
>TRBV6-1|NA|TRBJ2-7|few
TGTGCCAGCAGTGAAGGGAGGGACAGAGCCTACGAGCAGTACTTC
CASSEGRDRAYEQYF
>TRBV6-6|NA|TRBJ1-2|NA
TGTGCCAGCAGCCAGGGGTCGGAGGGCTACACCTTC
CASSQGSEGYTF
>TRBV11-2|NA|TRBJ2-7|NA
TGTGCCAGCAGCTTAGGGCAGGGGGGTTACGAGCAGTACTTC
CASSLGQGGYEQYF
>TRBV15|TRBD1|TRBJ2-1|NA
TGTGCCACCAGCAGAGCAGTCTACAGGGGCAATGAGCAGTTCTTC
CATSRAVYRGNEQFF
>TRBV29-1|TRBD1|TRBJ1-2|NA
TGCAGCGTCTTCAAACAGGGGGCGTATGGCTACACCTTC
CSVFKQGAYGYTF
>TRBV18|NA|TRBJ2-2|NA
TGTGCCAGCTCACCCGTTTTACTGATAAACACCGGGGAGCTGTTTTTT
CASSPVLLINTGELFF
>TRBV7-9|TRBD1|TRBJ2-1|NA
TGTGCCAGCAGCTTTACCGGGACAGGGGCTTACAATGAGCAGTTCTTC
CASSFTGTGAYNEQFF
>TRBV6-2/TRBV6-3|NA|TRBJ2-1|NA
TGTGCCAGCAGTTCCCGACCGGGGGGCCATTACAATGAGCAGTTCTTC
CASSSRPGGHYNEQFF
>TRBV10-3|NA|TRBJ2-7|NA
TGTGCCATCAGTTCGATACAGGTCGTCTACGAGCAGTACTTC
CAISSIQVVYEQYF
>TRBV6-5|TRBD1|TRBJ2-3|NA
TGTGCCAGCAGTACGGGACAGGGGAGGGCAGATACGCAGTATTTT
CASSTGQGRADTQYF